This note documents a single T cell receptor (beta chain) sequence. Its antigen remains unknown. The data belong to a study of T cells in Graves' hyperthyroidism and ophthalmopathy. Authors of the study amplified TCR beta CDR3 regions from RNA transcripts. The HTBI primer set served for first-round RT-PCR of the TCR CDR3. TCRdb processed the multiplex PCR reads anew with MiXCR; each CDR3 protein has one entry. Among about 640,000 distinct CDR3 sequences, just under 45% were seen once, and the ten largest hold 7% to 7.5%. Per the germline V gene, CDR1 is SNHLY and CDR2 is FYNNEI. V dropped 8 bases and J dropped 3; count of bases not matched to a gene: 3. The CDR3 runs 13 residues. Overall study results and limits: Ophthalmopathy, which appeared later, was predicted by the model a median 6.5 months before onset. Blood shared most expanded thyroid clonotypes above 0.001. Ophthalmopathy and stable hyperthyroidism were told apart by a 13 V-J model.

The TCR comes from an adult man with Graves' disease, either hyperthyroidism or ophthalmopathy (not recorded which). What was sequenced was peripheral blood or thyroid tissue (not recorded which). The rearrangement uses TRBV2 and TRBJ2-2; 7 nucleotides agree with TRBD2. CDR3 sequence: CASEGLYTGELFF. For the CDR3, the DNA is TGTGCCAGCGAGGGACTATACACCGGGGAGCTGTTTTTT.